This T cell receptor (beta chain) was captured in a study of OX40 agonist ivuxolimab in advanced cancers. TCRdb's copy holds only in-frame clones and misses some; the assay was immunoSEQ multiplex PCR. Among some 100,000 clones listed, over 75% were seen once. The V gene's germline CDR1 is SGHVS and CDR2 FQNEAQ. V lost 1 base and J lost 2, with 6 bases in between. The CDR3 has 14 residues. The chain employs TRBV7-8 and TRBJ1-3; no clear D. The sequenced sample was CD4+ or CD8+ T cells sorted from blood, obtained in a trial of the OX40 agonist ivuxolimab. This TCR came from an adult with an advanced solid tumor such as melanoma, head and neck, liver or kidney cancer. The chain's CDR3 is CASSLGQPGNTIYF. In DNA form, the CDR3 reads TGTGCCAGCAGCTTAGGGCAGCCTGGAAACACCATATATTTT.